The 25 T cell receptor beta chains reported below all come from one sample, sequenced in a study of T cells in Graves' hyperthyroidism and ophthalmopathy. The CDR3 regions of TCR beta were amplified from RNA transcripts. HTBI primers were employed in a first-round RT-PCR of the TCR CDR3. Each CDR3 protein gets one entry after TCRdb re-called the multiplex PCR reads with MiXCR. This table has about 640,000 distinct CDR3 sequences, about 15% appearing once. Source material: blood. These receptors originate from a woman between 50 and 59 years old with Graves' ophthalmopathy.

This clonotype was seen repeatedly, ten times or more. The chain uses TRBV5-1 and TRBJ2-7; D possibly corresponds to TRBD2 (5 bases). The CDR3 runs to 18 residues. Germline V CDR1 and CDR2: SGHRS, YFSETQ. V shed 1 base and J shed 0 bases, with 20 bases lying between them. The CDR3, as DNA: TGCGCCAGCAGCTTGCACCAGCCTCCCCAAGGGAGCTCCTACGAGCAGTACTTC. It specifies CASSLHQPPQGSSYEQYF.

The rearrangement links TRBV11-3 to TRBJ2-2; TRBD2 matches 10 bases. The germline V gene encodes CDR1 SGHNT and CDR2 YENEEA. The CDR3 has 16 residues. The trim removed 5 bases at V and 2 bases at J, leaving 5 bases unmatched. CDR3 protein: CASSQGTSVNTGELFF. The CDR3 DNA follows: TGTGCCAGCAGCCAGGGGACTAGCGTTAACACCGGGGAGCTGTTTTTT.

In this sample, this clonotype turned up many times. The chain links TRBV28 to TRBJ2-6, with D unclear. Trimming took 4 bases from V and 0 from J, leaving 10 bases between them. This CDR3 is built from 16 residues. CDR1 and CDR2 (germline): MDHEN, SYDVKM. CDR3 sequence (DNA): TGTGCCAGCAGTTGGCACAGCCTCTCTGGGGCCAACGTCCTGACTTTC. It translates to CASSWHSLSGANVLTF.

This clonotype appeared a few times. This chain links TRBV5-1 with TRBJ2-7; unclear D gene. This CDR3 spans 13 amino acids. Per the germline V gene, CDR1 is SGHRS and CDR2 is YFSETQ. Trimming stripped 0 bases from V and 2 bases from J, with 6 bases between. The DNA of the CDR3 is TGCGCCAGCAGCTTGGCGCAGGCCTACGAGCAGTACTTC. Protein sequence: CASSLAQAYEQYF.

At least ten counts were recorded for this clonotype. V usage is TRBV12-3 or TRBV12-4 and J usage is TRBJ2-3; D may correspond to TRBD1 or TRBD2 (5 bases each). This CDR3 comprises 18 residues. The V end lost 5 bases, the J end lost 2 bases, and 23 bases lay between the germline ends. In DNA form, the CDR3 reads TGTGCCAGCAGTCCTCCCCCCTGGGACCACAAGGACACAGATACGCAGTATTTT. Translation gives CASSPPPWDHKDTDTQYF.

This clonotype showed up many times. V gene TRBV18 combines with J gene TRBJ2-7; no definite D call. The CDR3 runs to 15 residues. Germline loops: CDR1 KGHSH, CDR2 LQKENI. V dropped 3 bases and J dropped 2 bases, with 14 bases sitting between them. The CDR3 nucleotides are TGTGCCAGCTCACCGATCCAGGTCGGAACCTACGAGCAGTACTTC. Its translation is CASSPIQVGTYEQYF.

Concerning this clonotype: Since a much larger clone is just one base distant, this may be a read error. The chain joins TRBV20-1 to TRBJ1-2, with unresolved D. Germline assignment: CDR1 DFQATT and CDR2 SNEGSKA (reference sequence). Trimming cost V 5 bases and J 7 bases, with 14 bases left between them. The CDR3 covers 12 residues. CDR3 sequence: CSALEDDFGYTF. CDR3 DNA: TGCAGTGCTCTGGAGGATGACTTTGGCTACACCTTC.

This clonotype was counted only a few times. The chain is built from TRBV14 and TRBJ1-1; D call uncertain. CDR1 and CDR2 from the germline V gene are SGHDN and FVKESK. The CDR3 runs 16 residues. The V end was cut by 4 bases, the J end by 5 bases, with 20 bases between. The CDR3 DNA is TGTGCCAGCAGCCCTGTTGGTAGAGGTTTTAGGACTGAAGCTTTCTTT. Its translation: CASSPVGRGFRTEAFF.

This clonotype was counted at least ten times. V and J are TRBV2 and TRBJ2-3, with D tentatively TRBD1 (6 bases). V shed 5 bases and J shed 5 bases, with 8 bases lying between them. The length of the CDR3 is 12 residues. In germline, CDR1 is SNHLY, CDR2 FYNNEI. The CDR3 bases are TGTGCCAGCAGTTGGGGACAAGATACGCAGTATTTT. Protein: CASSWGQDTQYF.

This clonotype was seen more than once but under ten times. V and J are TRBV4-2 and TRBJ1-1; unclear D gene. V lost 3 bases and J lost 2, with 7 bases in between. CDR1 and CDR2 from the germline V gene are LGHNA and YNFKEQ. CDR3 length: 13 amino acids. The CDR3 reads CASSHGTNTEAFF. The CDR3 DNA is TGTGCCAGCAGCCACGGCACAAACACTGAAGCTTTCTTT.

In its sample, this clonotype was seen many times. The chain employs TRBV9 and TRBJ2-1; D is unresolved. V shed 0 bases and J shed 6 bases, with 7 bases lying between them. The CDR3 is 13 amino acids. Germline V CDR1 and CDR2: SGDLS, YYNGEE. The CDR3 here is CASSVAQSNEQFF. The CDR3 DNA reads TGTGCCAGCAGCGTAGCTCAATCCAATGAGCAGTTCTTC.

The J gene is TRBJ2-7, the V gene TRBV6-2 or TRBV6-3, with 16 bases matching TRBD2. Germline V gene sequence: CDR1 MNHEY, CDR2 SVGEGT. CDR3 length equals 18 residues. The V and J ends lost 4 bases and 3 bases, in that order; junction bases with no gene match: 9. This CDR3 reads CASSWGPGLAGGNYEQYF. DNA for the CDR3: TGTGCCAGCAGTTGGGGGCCGGGACTAGCGGGAGGGAACTACGAGCAGTACTTC.

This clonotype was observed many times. The CDR3 loop is CASTRDSGQPQHF. In DNA form, the CDR3 reads TGTGCCAGCACCCGGGACAGTGGCCAGCCCCAGCATTTT. This sequence joins TRBV18 and TRBJ1-5; TRBD1 agrees at 7 bases. The CDR3 is 13 amino acids. Germline V gene data show CDR1 as KGHSH and CDR2 as LQKENI. The trim removed 8 bases at V and 7 bases at J, leaving 8 bases unmatched.

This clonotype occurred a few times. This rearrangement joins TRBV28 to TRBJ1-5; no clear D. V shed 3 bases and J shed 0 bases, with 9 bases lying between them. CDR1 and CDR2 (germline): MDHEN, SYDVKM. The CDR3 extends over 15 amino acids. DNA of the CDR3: TGTGCCAGCAGTTTCGGGAGTTATAGCAATCAGCCCCAGCATTTT. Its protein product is CASSFGSYSNQPQHF.

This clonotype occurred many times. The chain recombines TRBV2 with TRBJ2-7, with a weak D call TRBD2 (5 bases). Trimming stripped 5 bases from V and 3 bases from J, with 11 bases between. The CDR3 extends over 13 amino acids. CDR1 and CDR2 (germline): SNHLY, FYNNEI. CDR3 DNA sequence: TGTGCCAGCAGTTCAGCGGTTCACTACGAGCAGTACTTC. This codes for CASSSAVHYEQYF.

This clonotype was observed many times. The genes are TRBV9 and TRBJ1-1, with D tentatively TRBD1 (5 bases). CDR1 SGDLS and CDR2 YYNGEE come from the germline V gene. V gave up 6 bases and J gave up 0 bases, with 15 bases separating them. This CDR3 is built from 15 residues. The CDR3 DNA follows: TGTGCCAGCACCCGAGGGGACCTAATGAACACTGAAGCTTTCTTT. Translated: CASTRGDLMNTEAFF.

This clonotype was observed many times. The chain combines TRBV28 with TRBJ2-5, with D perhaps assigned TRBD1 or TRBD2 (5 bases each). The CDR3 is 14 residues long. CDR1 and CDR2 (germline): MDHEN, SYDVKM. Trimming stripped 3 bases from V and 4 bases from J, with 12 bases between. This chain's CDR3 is CASSFSRGRETQYF. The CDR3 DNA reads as TGTGCCAGCAGTTTTTCACGGGGACGAGAGACCCAGTACTTC.

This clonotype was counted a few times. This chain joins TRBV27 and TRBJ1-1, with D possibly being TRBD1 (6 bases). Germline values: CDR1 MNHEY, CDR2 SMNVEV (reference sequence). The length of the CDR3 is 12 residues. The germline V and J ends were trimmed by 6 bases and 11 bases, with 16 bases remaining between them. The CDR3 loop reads CASSLTGGWAFF. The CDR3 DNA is TGTGCCAGCAGCCTTACGGGGGGCTGGGCTTTCTTT.

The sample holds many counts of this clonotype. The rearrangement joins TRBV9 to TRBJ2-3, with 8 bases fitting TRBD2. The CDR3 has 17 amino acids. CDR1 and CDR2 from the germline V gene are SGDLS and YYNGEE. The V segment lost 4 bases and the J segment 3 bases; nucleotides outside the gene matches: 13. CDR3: CASSPHKNSGITDTQYF. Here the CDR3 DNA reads TGTGCCAGCAGCCCTCATAAGAATAGCGGGATAACAGATACGCAGTATTTT.

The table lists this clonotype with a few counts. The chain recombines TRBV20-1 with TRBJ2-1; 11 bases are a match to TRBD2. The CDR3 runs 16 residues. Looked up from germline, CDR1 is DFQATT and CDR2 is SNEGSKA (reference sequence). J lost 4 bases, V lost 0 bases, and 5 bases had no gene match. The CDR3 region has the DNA TGCAGTGCTAGAGATGTTGGGACTAGCGGTTACAATGAGCAGTTCTTC. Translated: CSARDVGTSGYNEQFF.

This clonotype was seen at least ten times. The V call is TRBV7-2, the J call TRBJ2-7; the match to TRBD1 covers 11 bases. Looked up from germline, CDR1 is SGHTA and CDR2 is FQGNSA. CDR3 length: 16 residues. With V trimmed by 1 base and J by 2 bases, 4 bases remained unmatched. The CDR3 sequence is CASSLVGGQGAYEQYF. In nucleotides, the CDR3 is TGTGCCAGCAGCTTAGTAGGGGGACAGGGGGCCTACGAGCAGTACTTC. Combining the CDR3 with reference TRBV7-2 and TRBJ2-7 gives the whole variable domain GAGVSQSPSNKVTEKGKDVELRCDPISGHTALYWYRQSLGQGLEFLIYFQGNSAPDKSGLPSDRFSAERTGGSVSTLTIQRTQQEDSAVYLCASSLVGGQGAYEQYFGPGTRLTVT.

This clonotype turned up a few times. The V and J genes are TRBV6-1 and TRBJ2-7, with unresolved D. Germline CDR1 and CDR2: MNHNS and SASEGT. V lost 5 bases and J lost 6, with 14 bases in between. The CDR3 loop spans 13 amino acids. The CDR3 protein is CASSLDNSGEQYF. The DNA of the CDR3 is TGTGCCAGCAGTTTGGATAATTCAGGCGAGCAGTACTTC.

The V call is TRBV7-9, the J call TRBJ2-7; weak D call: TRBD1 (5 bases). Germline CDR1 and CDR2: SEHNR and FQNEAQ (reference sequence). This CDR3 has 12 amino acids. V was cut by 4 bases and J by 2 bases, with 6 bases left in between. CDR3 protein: CASSWTPYEQYF. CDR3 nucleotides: TGTGCCAGCAGCTGGACACCCTACGAGCAGTACTTC.

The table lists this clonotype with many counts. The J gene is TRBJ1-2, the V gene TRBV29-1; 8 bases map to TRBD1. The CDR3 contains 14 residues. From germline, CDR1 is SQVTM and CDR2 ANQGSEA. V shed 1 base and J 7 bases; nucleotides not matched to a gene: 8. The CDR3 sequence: CSVEAQDRGVGYTF. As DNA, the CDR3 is TGCAGCGTTGAAGCCCAAGACAGGGGCGTTGGCTACACCTTC.

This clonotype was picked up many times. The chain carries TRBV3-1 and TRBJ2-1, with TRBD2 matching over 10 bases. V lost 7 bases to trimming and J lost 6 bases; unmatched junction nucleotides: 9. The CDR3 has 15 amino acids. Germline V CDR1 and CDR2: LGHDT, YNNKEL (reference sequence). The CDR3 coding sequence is TGTGCCAGCACCCTTCGACTAGCGGGTGGCAATGAGCAGTTCTTC. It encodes CASTLRLAGGNEQFF.